The clone carrying this T cell receptor beta chain was observed at least ten times. Time point meaning: pre-sensitization, week 0. The treatment here: therapeutic diphenylcyclopropenone sensitization with weekly scalp DPC. The starting material, unfractionated whole blood, was used for total RNA extraction. J was trimmed by 8 bases and V by 5 bases; bases with no gene match: 11. The CDR3 is made up of 15 amino acids. Per germline, CDR1 MDHEN and CDR2 SYDVKM. The sample is drawn from a study of human T cells and chemical hapten exposure. Looking at the study overall: Slight volume differences across pooled libraries mainly accounted for varying per-sample TCR yields.

It was the library that attached unique molecular identifiers to individual cDNA molecules. TCRdb re-derived calls from the RACE reads in MiXCR, one entry per CDR3 protein. The sample holds under 110,000 distinct CDR3 sequences, 10% to 15% seen once. This sequence originates from a woman aged 45-60 years with alopecia areata. Some clones in this sample may be carry-over from other donors' samples. The material was whole blood, obtained in connection with sensitization to the hapten diphenylcyclopropenone (DPC). The chain is built from TRBV28 and TRBJ2-3, with 9 bases matching TRBD1. The CDR3 region is CASSPPGQGRGTQYF. In DNA, the CDR3 is TGTGCCAGCAGTCCACCGGGACAGGGACGGGGTACGCAGTATTTT.